A selection of T cell receptor beta chains follows, all from one sample in a study of blood T cell repertoires in COVID-19. The repertoire was sequenced with immunoSEQ multiplex PCR; TCRdb's copy has only in-frame clones and lacks some. The sample has about 75,000 clones; 79% are singletons. Specimen: peripheral blood. These receptor sequences come from an elderly woman with active or convalescent COVID-19. CDR3s include the opening cysteine and the closing phenylalanine or tryptophan. Each record gives: clone size, V gene, J gene, D gene, CDR3 DNA, CDR3 protein. A D gene is named only where the DNA matches it firmly. Rows may omit the clone size; those that give it use once, few, many or a size class.

clone size: -
V gene: TRBV15
J gene: TRBJ2-3
D gene: TRBD2
CDR3 DNA: TGTGCCACCAGCAGAGATCGGGGGACTAGCGGGAGTTCTAGCACAGATACGCAGTATTTT
CDR3 protein: CATSRDRGTSGSSSTDTQYF

clone size: -
V gene: TRBV18
J gene: TRBJ2-1
D gene: TRBD2
CDR3 DNA: TGTGCCAGCTCACCTGCAACTAGCGGGAGGTCCTACAATGAGCAGTTCTTC
CDR3 protein: CASSPATSGRSYNEQFF

clone size: -
V gene: TRBV13
J gene: TRBJ2-2
D gene: -
CDR3 DNA: TGTGCCAGCAGCCTAATGGGGGGGCCGGACACCGGGGAGCTGTTTTTT
CDR3 protein: CASSLMGGPDTGELFF

clone size: -
V gene: TRBV6-5
J gene: TRBJ1-3
D gene: TRBD1
CDR3 DNA: TGTGCCAGCAGCGATCCACAGGGGGCTGGAAACACCATATATTTT
CDR3 protein: CASSDPQGAGNTIYF

clone size: -
V gene: TRBV11-3
J gene: TRBJ2-5
D gene: -
CDR3 DNA: TGTGCCAGCAGCGCCCAGGACCAAGAGACCCAGTACTTC
CDR3 protein: CASSAQDQETQYF

clone size: -
V gene: TRBV3-1/TRBV3-2
J gene: TRBJ1-2
D gene: -
CDR3 DNA: TGTGCCAGCAGCCAAGATGTCCAGGGGTACGGCTACACCTTC
CDR3 protein: CASSQDVQGYGYTF

clone size: -
V gene: TRBV10-1
J gene: TRBJ1-5
D gene: -
CDR3 DNA: TGCGCCAGCAGTGAGTCGGGGAGGAATCAGCCCCAGCATTTT
CDR3 protein: CASSESGRNQPQHF

clone size: -
V gene: TRBV11-2
J gene: TRBJ2-1
D gene: -
CDR3 DNA: TGTGCCAGCACCCCCGAGAGCACCCGATCCGGTGAGCAGTTCTTC
CDR3 protein: CASTPESTRSGEQFF

clone size: -
V gene: TRBV7-2
J gene: TRBJ2-1
D gene: TRBD2
CDR3 DNA: TGTGCCAACGGACTAGCGGGGGACCTACACAATGAGCAGTTCTTC
CDR3 protein: CANGLAGDLHNEQFF

clone size: -
V gene: TRBV21-1
J gene: TRBJ2-1
D gene: -
CDR3 DNA: TGTGCCAGCAGCAAAGTTCGACTAGCGGGAGATCCCTACAATGAGCAGTTCTTC
CDR3 protein: CASSKVRLAGDPYNEQFF

clone size: -
V gene: TRBV11-3
J gene: TRBJ2-5
D gene: TRBD1
CDR3 DNA: TGTGCCAGCAGCTTAGGCAGGGGGCAGACCCAGTACTTC
CDR3 protein: CASSLGRGQTQYF

clone size: few
V gene: TRBV4-3
J gene: TRBJ2-7
D gene: TRBD2
CDR3 DNA: TGCGCCAGCAGCCTAGGACTAGCGCCAGCTTACGAGCAGTACTTC
CDR3 protein: CASSLGLAPAYEQYF

clone size: -
V gene: TRBV28
J gene: TRBJ2-7
D gene: -
CDR3 DNA: TGTGCCAGCAGTTTTTCTGCCTACGAGCAGTACTTC
CDR3 protein: CASSFSAYEQYF

clone size: -
V gene: TRBV7-2
J gene: TRBJ1-2
D gene: -
CDR3 DNA: TGTGCCAGCAGCTTAAAAACGGGGCCCGGGGGCTATGGCTACACCTTC
CDR3 protein: CASSLKTGPGGYGYTF

clone size: -
V gene: TRBV2
J gene: TRBJ2-2
D gene: TRBD2
CDR3 DNA: TGTGCCAGCGGGGTGCGGGGGGACACCGGGGAGCTGTTTTTT
CDR3 protein: CASGVRGDTGELFF

clone size: few
V gene: TRBV5-4
J gene: TRBJ2-2
D gene: -
CDR3 DNA: TGTGCCAGCAGCTTCTCGGCGGGGGCCTCCGGGGAGCTGTTTTTT
CDR3 protein: CASSFSAGASGELFF

clone size: -
V gene: TRBV6-1
J gene: TRBJ2-6
D gene: -
CDR3 DNA: TGTGCCAGCAGTGAAGCGCGGTACAGGTCTGGGGCCAACGTCCTGACTTTC
CDR3 protein: CASSEARYRSGANVLTF

clone size: -
V gene: TRBV4-3
J gene: TRBJ2-1
D gene: -
CDR3 DNA: TGCGCCAGCAGCCAAGATGAGGCAGGGGTGGGCTACAATGAGCAGTTCTTC
CDR3 protein: CASSQDEAGVGYNEQFF

clone size: -
V gene: TRBV5-1
J gene: TRBJ2-2
D gene: TRBD1
CDR3 DNA: TGCGCCAGCAGCCTATACAGGGGATCGGTTTCCGGGGAGCTGTTTTTT
CDR3 protein: CASSLYRGSVSGELFF

clone size: -
V gene: TRBV6-4
J gene: TRBJ2-3
D gene: -
CDR3 DNA: TGTGCCAGCAGTGAGCAGAACACAGATACGCAGTATTTT
CDR3 protein: CASSEQNTDTQYF

clone size: -
V gene: TRBV29-1
J gene: TRBJ2-7
D gene: TRBD1
CDR3 DNA: TGCAGCGTTGCGTCACGGGACAGGGGCAACGAGCAGTACTTC
CDR3 protein: CSVASRDRGNEQYF

clone size: -
V gene: TRBV27
J gene: TRBJ2-1
D gene: TRBD2
CDR3 DNA: TGTGCCAGCAGCTATACCCCACGGCTAGGGACTAGCGGGTACTACAATGAGCAGTTCTTC
CDR3 protein: CASSYTPRLGTSGYYNEQFF

clone size: -
V gene: TRBV10-1
J gene: TRBJ1-5
D gene: TRBD1
CDR3 DNA: TGCGCCAGCAGTGAGCACGGTCAGGGACAGGGGCCTTATAGCAATCAGCCCCAGCATTTT
CDR3 protein: CASSEHGQGQGPYSNQPQHF

clone size: -
V gene: TRBV6-2/TRBV6-3
J gene: TRBJ2-7
D gene: TRBD2
CDR3 DNA: TGTGCCAGCAGTTACCCGGGACTAGCGGGGGGCCCTGCCTACGAGCAGTACTTC
CDR3 protein: CASSYPGLAGGPAYEQYF

clone size: -
V gene: TRBV2
J gene: TRBJ2-2
D gene: TRBD2
CDR3 DNA: TGTGCCAGCAGGGGGGACTACGGAAGGGGCGGGGAGCTGTTTTTT
CDR3 protein: CASRGDYGRGGELFF

clone size: -
V gene: TRBV7-6
J gene: TRBJ2-7
D gene: -
CDR3 DNA: TGTGCCAGCAGTCCACGGGGCGGGGAACTATACGAGCAGTACTTC
CDR3 protein: CASSPRGGELYEQYF